This T cell receptor beta chain is drawn from a study of blood T cell repertoires in COVID-19. Study-level background: The origin of the acute and convalescent COVID-19 samples was the United States, Italy and Spain.

The CDR3 spans 14 residues. Germline V lookup: CDR1 SGDLS, CDR2 YYNGEE. Trimming cost V 0 bases and J 4 bases, with 10 bases left between them. Profiled with immunoSEQ multiplex PCR; TCRdb holds only in-frame clones, not every one. The sample yields about 190,000 clones, more than 60% seen once. The chain is built from TRBV9 and TRBJ1-2, with D perhaps TRBD1 (5 bases). The sequencing sample was made of peripheral blood. The sequence came from a woman aged 45-60 years with acute or convalescent COVID-19. The CDR3 is CASSVGGTPYGYTF. The CDR3 bases are TGTGCCAGCAGCGTAGGGGGGACTCCCTATGGCTACACCTTC.